What follows are 13 T cell receptor beta chains derived from one specimen sequenced in a study of graft-versus-host responses after intestinal transplantation. Sequencing was performed with immunoSEQ multiplex PCR; in TCRdb, only in-frame clones are kept and a portion is missing. The sample has 90,000 or so clones, roughly 80% seen once. These receptors' targets are unknown. This specimen consisted of unstimulated CD4+ T cells sorted from spleen or lymph node cells, obtained before intestinal transplant. The receptors come from a human donor who received an intestinal transplant.

CDR3 in amino acids: CASGRGGNQPQHF. CDR3 bases: TGTGCCAGCGGCAGGGGTGGCAATCAGCCCCAGCATTTT. V and J are TRBV6-4 and TRBJ1-5, with a tentative D call TRBD1 (6 bases). The CDR3 consists of 13 residues. V shed 8 bases and J shed 2 bases, with 10 bases lying between them. Per germline, CDR1 MRHNA and CDR2 SNTAGT.

This chain connects TRBV9 to TRBJ1-5; the D is unclear. Per germline, CDR1 SGDLS and CDR2 YYNGEE. Trimming left V 2 bases short and J 4 bases short, with 10 bases between. CDR3 length: 14 residues. The CDR3 nucleotides are TGTGCCAGCAGCGTTTCGTCCGGGAATCAGCCCCAGCATTTT. Amino acids: CASSVSSGNQPQHF.

The V call is TRBV5-1, the J call TRBJ1-1; TRBD1 aligns across 7 bases. The CDR3 loop spans 13 amino acids. V shed 5 bases, J shed 1 base, and the junction held 2 bases outside the gene matches. From germline, CDR1 is SGHRS and CDR2 YFSETQ. CDR3 DNA sequence: TGCGCCAGCAGACGGACAGGGAACACTGAAGCTTTCTTT. It yields the protein CASRRTGNTEAFF.

The table lists this clone with a few counts. The genes are TRBV12-5 and TRBJ2-3; a weak D match, TRBD2 (6 bases). CDR1 and CDR2 from the germline V gene are LGHNT and FRNRAP. This CDR3 is 17 amino acids long. The germline V and J ends were trimmed by 2 bases and 1 base, with 16 bases remaining between them. The CDR3 DNA reads as TGTGCTAGTGGTTTGTTTGTTGGGGGGTATGGCACAGATACGCAGTATTTT. It translates to CASGLFVGGYGTDTQYF. The full variable domain, in which reference TRBV12-5 and TRBJ2-3 provide the parts outside the CDR3, is DARVTQTPRHKVTEMGQEVTMRCQPILGHNTVFWYRQTMMQGLELLAYFRNRAPLDDSGMPKDRFSAEMPDATLATLKIQPSEPRDSAVYFCASGLFVGGYGTDTQYFGPGTRLTVL.

This chain connects TRBV10-3 to TRBJ1-5; D ambiguous. Deletions cut 0 bases from V and 6 bases from J, with 12 bases between. CDR3 size: 15 residues. Germline values: CDR1 ENHRY, CDR2 SYGVKD. CDR3 region: CAISESREGSQPQHF. In nucleotides, the CDR3 is TGTGCCATCAGTGAGTCGAGGGAGGGAAGTCAGCCCCAGCATTTT.

The V and J genes are TRBV28 and TRBJ2-5, with TRBD1 identical over 8 bases. V dropped 6 bases and J dropped 7; count of bases not matched to a gene: 10. In germline, CDR1 is MDHEN, CDR2 SYDVKM. This CDR3 spans 14 amino acids. CDR3 nucleotides: TGTGCCAGCAGGCCGACAGGGGACGATGTGACCCAGTACTTC. This gives the protein CASRPTGDDVTQYF.

The rearrangement uses TRBV6-1 and TRBJ2-1; D unresolved. The CDR3 has 16 residues. CDR1 and CDR2 (germline): MNHNS, SASEGT. The V gene lost 4 bases and the J gene lost 0 bases, with 13 bases spanning the gap. The CDR3 region is CASSASNYVSYNEQFF. CDR3 DNA: TGTGCCAGCAGTGCGTCCAACTACGTCTCCTACAATGAGCAGTTCTTC.

This clone was detected only once. The V gene is TRBV15, the J gene TRBJ2-4; 13 bases match TRBD2. Germline CDR1 reads LNHNV; CDR2 reads YYDKDF (reference sequence). This CDR3 has 17 residues. V shed 3 bases and J 8 bases; nucleotides not matched to a gene: 10. The CDR3 sequence is CATSSLSWTSGSYIQYF. CDR3 bases: TGTGCCACCAGCAGCCTGAGCTGGACTAGCGGGAGTTACATTCAGTACTTC.

This sequence joins TRBV30 and TRBJ2-5; maybe TRBD2 (7 bases). Germline-derived CDR1 and CDR2 are GTSNPN and SVGIG (reference sequence). This CDR3 region has 11 residues. Trimming took off 7 bases at V and 9 bases at J, with 15 bases between the two ends. CDR3 residues: CAYKGGEAQYF. The CDR3 coding sequence is TGTGCCTACAAAGGGGGGGAGGCCCAGTACTTC.

The genes are TRBV5-1 and TRBJ1-3; D not resolved. The CDR3 covers 14 residues. The ends were cut back, 4 bases at V and 8 bases at J, with 16 bases in the middle. Looked up from germline, CDR1 is SGHRS and CDR2 is YFSETQ. This chain's CDR3 is CASSASVVGDTIYF. Written as DNA, the CDR3 is TGCGCCAGCAGCGCCTCGGTAGTCGGGGACACCATATATTTT.

The chain combines TRBV5-4 with TRBJ2-3, with TRBD1 identical over 10 bases. V gave up 7 bases and J gave up 4 bases; unmatched junction bases: 12. The CDR3 is made up of 16 amino acids. Germline CDR1 SGHNT, CDR2 YYREEE (reference sequence). The CDR3 sequence is CASQRNAGQGSDTQYF. CDR3 nucleotide sequence: TGTGCCAGCCAGAGAAACGCGGGACAGGGGTCAGATACGCAGTATTTT.

The genes are TRBV11-2 and TRBJ1-1, with no clear D. Germline V gene sequence: CDR1 SGHAT, CDR2 FQNNGV. Deletions cut 5 bases from V and 1 base from J, with 8 bases between. CDR3 length equals 13 residues. This CDR3 reads CASSATTNTEAFF. The CDR3 DNA is TGTGCCAGCAGCGCCACAACGAACACTGAAGCTTTCTTT. Filled out from reference TRBV11-2 and TRBJ1-1, the complete variable domain reads EAGVAQSPRYKIIEKRQSVAFWCNPISGHATLYWYQQILGQGPKLLIQFQNNGVVDDSQLPKDRFSAERLKGVDSTLKIQPAKLEDSAVYLCASSATTNTEAFFGQGTRLTVV.

The J gene is TRBJ2-5, the V gene TRBV12-5, with 8 bases fitting TRBD2. CDR3 length: 15 residues. V gave up 7 bases and J gave up 5 bases; unmatched junction bases: 12. From germline, CDR1 is LGHNT and CDR2 FRNRAP. The CDR3 is CASAPGGPSRETQYF. The CDR3 DNA is TGTGCTAGTGCGCCGGGGGGGCCTTCACGGGAGACCCAGTACTTC.